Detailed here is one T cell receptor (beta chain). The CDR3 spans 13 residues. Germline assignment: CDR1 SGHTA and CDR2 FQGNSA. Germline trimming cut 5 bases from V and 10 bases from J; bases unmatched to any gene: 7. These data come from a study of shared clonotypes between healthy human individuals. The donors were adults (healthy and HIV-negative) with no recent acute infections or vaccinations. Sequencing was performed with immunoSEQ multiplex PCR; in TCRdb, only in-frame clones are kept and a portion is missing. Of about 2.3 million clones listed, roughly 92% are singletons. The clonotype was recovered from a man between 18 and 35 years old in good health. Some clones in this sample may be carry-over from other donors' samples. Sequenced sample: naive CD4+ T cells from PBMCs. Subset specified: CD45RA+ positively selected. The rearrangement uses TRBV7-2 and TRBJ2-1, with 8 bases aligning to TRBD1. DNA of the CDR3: TGTGCCAGCAGCGATAGCAGGGGGCGGGAGCAGTTCTTC. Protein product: CASSDSRGREQFF.